The 12 T cell receptor beta chains below all came from one sample that was sequenced in a study of T-cell reconstitution after alpha-beta-depleted transplantation in children. Molecular barcoding with unique molecular identifiers was used for the TCRbeta library. A single record per CDR3 protein comes from TCRdb applying MiXCR to the PCR reads. The repertoire consists of about 440,000 distinct CDR3 sequences, with 43% occurring once and the leading ten covering 27%. The sample was PBMCs, taken before TCRalphabeta/CD19-depleted stem cell transplant. These receptor sequences come from a girl aged 2-10 years with aplastic anemia, due to receive a stem cell transplant.

This chain connects TRBV2 to TRBJ2-3; TRBD2 is a possible D gene (5 bases). V lost 3 bases and J lost 2, with 15 bases in between. Germline values: CDR1 SNHLY, CDR2 FYNNEI. The CDR3 loop spans 16 amino acids. The CDR3 DNA reads TGTGCCAGCAGTGAGACCGGACTGGGAGTCACAGATACGCAGTATTTT. Protein sequence: CASSETGLGVTDTQYF.

There are many counts of this clonotype. The chain combines TRBV29-1 with TRBJ2-7; D remains unclear. Germline values: CDR1 SQVTM, CDR2 ANQGSEA. There are 14 residues in the CDR3. Trimming stripped 0 bases from V and 3 bases from J, with 12 bases between. CDR3 amino acids: CSVEDDTKGYEQYF. Here the CDR3 DNA reads TGCAGCGTTGAAGACGACACGAAGGGCTACGAGCAGTACTTC.

This clonotype was seen repeatedly, ten times or more. This chain connects TRBV5-1 to TRBJ2-7; D could derive from TRBD1 or TRBD2 (5 bases each). Looked up from germline, CDR1 is SGHRS and CDR2 is YFSETQ. Trimming stripped 4 bases from V and 1 base from J, with 12 bases between. The CDR3 covers 14 residues. CDR3 sequence: CASSGWDGSYEQYF. The CDR3 DNA reads as TGCGCCAGCAGCGGATGGGACGGATCCTACGAGCAGTACTTC.

The CDR3, as DNA: TGCGCCAGCAGCCAAAGACTAGCGGGAGTACCAGATACGCAGTATTTT. Amino acid sequence: CASSQRLAGVPDTQYF. The chain couples TRBV4-3 to TRBJ2-3, with 12 nucleotides matching TRBD2. The CDR3 runs to 16 residues. Germline values: CDR1 LGHNA, CDR2 YSLEER. J lost 4 bases, V lost 2 bases, and 4 bases had no gene match.

The rearrangement joins TRBV7-2 to TRBJ2-2, with a possible D match to TRBD2 (6 bases). CDR3 size: 15 residues. Germline V lookup: CDR1 SGHTA, CDR2 FQGNSA. V was cut by 5 bases and J by 4 bases, with 14 bases left in between. The CDR3 is CASSEGTASTGELFF. Written as DNA, the CDR3 is TGTGCCAGCAGCGAGGGGACTGCGTCCACCGGGGAGCTGTTTTTT.

This clonotype appeared many times. The V call is TRBV9, the J call TRBJ2-3; TRBD1 or TRBD2 may be the D gene (5 bases each). The CDR3 is 16 residues long. V was cut by 4 bases and J by 8 bases, with 23 bases left in between. Germline V gene lookup returns CDR1 SGDLS and CDR2 YYNGEE. Written as DNA, the CDR3 is TGTGCCAGCAGCCTAACCCCGGGTACGGGGCATGGTACGCAGTATTTT. Protein: CASSLTPGTGHGTQYF.

The rearrangement links TRBV7-2 to TRBJ2-5; 9 bases agree with TRBD1. Losses at the gene ends were 0 bases for V and 5 bases for J; bases not matched to a gene: 7. From germline, CDR1 is SGHTA and CDR2 FQGNSA. The CDR3 is 16 amino acids. This CDR3 reads CASSLAPGQGYETQYF. CDR3 in DNA: TGTGCCAGCAGCTTAGCGCCGGGACAGGGTTACGAGACCCAGTACTTC.

This sequence joins TRBV7-6 and TRBJ2-5; 7 bases are shared with TRBD2. Germline loops: CDR1 SGHVS, CDR2 FNYEAQ. The CDR3 sequence is 17 residues long. The ends lost 0 bases at V and 4 bases at J; junction bases unmatched: 11. Here the CDR3 DNA reads TGTGCCAGCAGCTTAGCTCCGTGGCAGGGAGGGCGAGAGACCCAGTACTTC. Its protein product is CASSLAPWQGGRETQYF.

This clonotype was recorded many times. J is TRBJ2-1 and V is TRBV20-1; 9 bases match TRBD2. The CDR3 contains 15 residues. Germline V gene sequence: CDR1 DFQATT, CDR2 SNEGSKA (reference sequence). J lost 4 bases, V lost 5 bases, and 9 bases had no gene match. Written as DNA, the CDR3 is TGCAGTGCTGGGTCGACTAGCGGACTATACAATGAGCAGTTCTTC. Protein sequence: CSAGSTSGLYNEQFF.

The genes are TRBV7-7 and TRBJ2-1, with 7 bases fitting TRBD2. Germline V gene data show CDR1 as SSHAT and CDR2 as FNYEAQ (reference sequence). V lost 2 bases to trimming and J lost 7 bases; unmatched junction nucleotides: 8. This CDR3 is 15 amino acids long. This CDR3 reads CASSLWGEGPNEQFF. The CDR3 bases are TGTGCCAGCAGCTTATGGGGGGAGGGCCCGAATGAGCAGTTCTTC.

This clonotype came up many times. V and J are TRBV20-1 and TRBJ2-3, with 8 bases that match TRBD2. CDR3 length equals 12 residues. Trimming at V came to 3 bases and at J to 4 bases, leaving 0 bases not matched to a gene. Germline values: CDR1 DFQATT, CDR2 SNEGSKA (reference sequence). CDR3 sequence (DNA): TGCAGTGCTAGCGGGAGGGCAGATACGCAGTATTTT. This sequence encodes CSASGRADTQYF.

This clonotype occurred a few times. This rearrangement joins TRBV11-2 to TRBJ2-7; 8 nucleotides align to TRBD2. After removal of 6 bases from V and 4 bases from J, the junction contained 11 bases not matched to a gene. The CDR3 extends over 15 amino acids. Germline CDR1 SGHAT, CDR2 FQNNGV. The CDR3 DNA reads TGTGCCAGCAGACTAGGGTGGCGGGAGGTATACGAGCAGTACTTC. Its protein is CASRLGWREVYEQYF.